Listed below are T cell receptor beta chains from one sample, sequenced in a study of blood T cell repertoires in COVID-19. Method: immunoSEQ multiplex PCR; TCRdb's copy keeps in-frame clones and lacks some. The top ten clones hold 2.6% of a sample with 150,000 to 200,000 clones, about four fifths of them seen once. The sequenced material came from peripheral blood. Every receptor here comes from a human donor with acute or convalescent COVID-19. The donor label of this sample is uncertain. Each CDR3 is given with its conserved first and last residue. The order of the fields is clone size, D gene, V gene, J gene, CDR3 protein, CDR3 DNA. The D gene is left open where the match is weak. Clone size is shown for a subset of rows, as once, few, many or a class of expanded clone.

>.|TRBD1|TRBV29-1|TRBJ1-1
CSARQGGGNTEAFF
TGCAGCGCAAGACAGGGGGGAGGGAACACTGAAGCTTTCTTT
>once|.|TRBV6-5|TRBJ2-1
CASSPSGSSYNEQFF
TGTGCCAGCAGCCCCAGCGGAAGCTCCTACAATGAGCAGTTCTTC
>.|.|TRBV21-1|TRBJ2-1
CASSSAGLAGGNEQFF
TGTGCCAGCAGCAGCGCTGGACTAGCGGGGGGAAATGAGCAGTTCTTC
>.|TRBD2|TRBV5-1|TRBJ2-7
CASSPPGLARGYEQYF
TGCGCCAGCAGCCCACCGGGACTAGCGAGAGGCTACGAGCAGTACTTC
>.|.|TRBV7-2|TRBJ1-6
CASSFSGQILHF
TGTGCCAGCAGCTTTTCCGGACAGATCCTCCACTTT
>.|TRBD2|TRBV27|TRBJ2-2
CASRLAGGPNTGELFF
TGTGCCAGCAGACTAGCGGGGGGGCCGAACACCGGGGAGCTGTTTTTT
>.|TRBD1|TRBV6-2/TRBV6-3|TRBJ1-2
CASSFGTGYGYTF
TGTGCCAGCAGTTTCGGGACAGGGTATGGCTACACCTTC
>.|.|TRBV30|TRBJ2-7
CAWSRPSVSSSYEQYF
TGTGCCTGGAGTCGGCCCAGCGTCTCGAGCTCCTACGAGCAGTACTTC
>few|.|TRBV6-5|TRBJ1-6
CASSYSGHNNSPLHF
TGTGCCAGCAGTTACTCGGGACACAATAATTCACCCCTCCACTTT
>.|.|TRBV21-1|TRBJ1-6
CASFGDRYNSPLHF
TGTGCCAGTTTTGGGGACAGGTATAATTCACCCCTCCACTTT
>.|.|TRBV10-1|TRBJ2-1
CASSRGNEQFF
TGCGCCAGCAGTCGGGGCAATGAGCAGTTCTTC
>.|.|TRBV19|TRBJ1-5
CASSIVARVSNQPQHF
TGTGCCAGTAGTATAGTCGCCAGGGTTAGCAATCAGCCCCAGCATTTT
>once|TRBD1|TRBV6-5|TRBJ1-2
CASSRQGADYGYTF
TGTGCCAGCAGTCGACAGGGGGCGGACTATGGCTACACCTTC
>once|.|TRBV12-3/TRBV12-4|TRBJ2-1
CASSLSGRGEQFF
TGTGCCAGCAGTTTATCGGGTCGGGGGGAGCAGTTCTTC
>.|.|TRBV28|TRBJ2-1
CASSLGAAEQFF
TGTGCCAGCAGTTTGGGGGCAGCCGAGCAGTTCTTC
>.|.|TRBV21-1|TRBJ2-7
CASSKGHASTGSRSYEQYF
TGTGCCAGCAGCAAAGGCCACGCCTCTACAGGAAGCCGGTCCTACGAGCAGTACTTC
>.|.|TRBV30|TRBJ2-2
CASKGGVDTGELFF
TGTGCCTCCAAGGGGGGGGTCGACACCGGGGAGCTGTTTTTT
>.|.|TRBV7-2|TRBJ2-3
CASSLALGPTDTQYF
TGTGCCAGCAGCTTAGCGCTGGGGCCCACAGATACGCAGTATTTT
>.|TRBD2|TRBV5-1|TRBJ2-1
CASSVLAGGSYNEQFF
TGCGCCAGCAGCGTATTAGCGGGGGGGTCCTACAATGAGCAGTTCTTC
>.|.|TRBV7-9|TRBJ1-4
CASSLRLGGAGEKLFF
TGTGCCAGCAGCTTAAGATTGGGAGGGGCAGGGGAAAAACTGTTTTTT
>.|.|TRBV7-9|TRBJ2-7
CASSLDRGEQYF
TGTGCCAGCAGCTTAGATCGGGGCGAGCAGTACTTC
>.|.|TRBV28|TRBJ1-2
CASRWTTNYGYTF
TGTGCCAGCAGGTGGACAACTAACTATGGCTACACCTTC
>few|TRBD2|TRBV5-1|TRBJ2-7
CASRRESYEQYF
TGCGCCAGCCGGCGGGAGAGTTACGAGCAGTACTTC
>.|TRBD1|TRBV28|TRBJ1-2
CASLLGQGAGAYGYTF
TGTGCCAGCCTCTTGGGACAGGGGGCGGGTGCCTATGGCTACACCTTC
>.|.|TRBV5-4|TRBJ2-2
CASSLQNTGELFF
TGTGCCAGCAGCTTACAGAACACCGGGGAGCTGTTTTTT
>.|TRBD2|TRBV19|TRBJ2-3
CASSIAASGGAADTQYF
TGTGCCAGTAGTATAGCGGCTAGCGGGGGGGCCGCAGATACGCAGTATTTT
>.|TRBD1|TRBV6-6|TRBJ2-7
CASSLGQGTYEQYF
TGTGCCAGCAGTTTGGGACAGGGGACATACGAGCAGTACTTC
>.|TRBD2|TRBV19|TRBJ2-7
CASSISTSGALREQYF
TGTGCCAGTAGCATCAGTACTAGCGGGGCCTTGAGGGAGCAGTACTTC
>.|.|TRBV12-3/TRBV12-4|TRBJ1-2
CASSGSAGGGYTF
TGTGCCAGCAGTGGGTCGGCAGGCGGGGGCTACACCTTC
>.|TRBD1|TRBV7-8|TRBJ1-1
CASGPRQGEVEAFF
TGTGCCAGCGGCCCCCGACAGGGGGAGGTTGAAGCTTTCTTT
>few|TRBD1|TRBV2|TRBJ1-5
CASSRGQVVGLEQPQHF
TGTGCCAGCAGCAGGGGACAGGTCGTAGGGCTCGAACAGCCCCAGCATTTT
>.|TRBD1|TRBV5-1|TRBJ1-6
CASSLQQGGSNSPLHF
TGCGCCAGCAGCTTGCAGCAGGGGGGATCGAATTCACCCCTCCACTTT
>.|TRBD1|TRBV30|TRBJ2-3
CAWGQGDTQYF
TGTGCCTGGGGACAGGGGGATACGCAGTATTTT
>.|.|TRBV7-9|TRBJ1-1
CASSKSGAAEAFF
TGTGCCAGCAGTAAATCAGGGGCGGCTGAAGCTTTCTTT
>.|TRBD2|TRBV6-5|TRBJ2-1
CASTKLAGGEQFF
TGTGCCAGCACGAAACTAGCGGGGGGGGAGCAGTTCTTC
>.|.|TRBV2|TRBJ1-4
CASREQGTTNEKLFF
TGTGCCAGCAGAGAACAGGGTACAACTAATGAAAAACTGTTTTTT
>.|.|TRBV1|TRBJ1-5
CTSSQTFRVPHGVHQPQHF
TGCACCAGCAGCCAGACCTTCCGTGTTCCACATGGAGTTCATCAGCCCCAGCATTTT
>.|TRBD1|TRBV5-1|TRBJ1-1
CASSAGQGVYTEAFF
TGCGCCAGCAGCGCCGGACAGGGGGTCTACACTGAAGCTTTCTTT
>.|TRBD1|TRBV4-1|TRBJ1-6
CASSAIGGLYNSPLHF
TGCGCCAGCAGCGCGATAGGGGGCCTCTATAATTCACCCCTCCACTTT
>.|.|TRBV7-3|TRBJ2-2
CASARNSEGGELFF
TGTGCCAGCGCCCGGAATAGCGAAGGCGGGGAGCTGTTTTTT
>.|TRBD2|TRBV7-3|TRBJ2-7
CASSLTSTSGGNYEQYF
TGTGCCAGCAGCTTAACGAGCACTAGCGGGGGCAACTACGAGCAGTACTTC
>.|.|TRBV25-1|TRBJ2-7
CASSPSRPGFEQYF
TGTGCCAGCAGTCCCTCCCGTCCCGGTTTCGAGCAGTACTTC
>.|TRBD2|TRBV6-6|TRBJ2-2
CASTGGLAGNTGELFF
TGTGCCAGCACGGGGGGACTAGCGGGAAACACCGGGGAGCTGTTTTTT
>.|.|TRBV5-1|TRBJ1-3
CASSLDELSGNTIYF
TGCGCCAGCAGCTTGGACGAACTATCTGGAAACACCATATATTTT
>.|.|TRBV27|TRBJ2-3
CASSSILFPDTQYF
TGTGCCAGCAGTTCTATACTTTTCCCCGATACGCAGTATTTT
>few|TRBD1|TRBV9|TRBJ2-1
CASSAGIRTGGMDEQFF
TGTGCCAGCAGCGCAGGCATAAGGACAGGGGGGATGGATGAGCAGTTCTTC
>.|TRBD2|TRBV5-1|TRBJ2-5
CASSLTPGGETQYF
TGCGCCAGCAGCCTGACTCCGGGGGGGGAGACCCAGTACTTC